One T cell receptor (beta chain) is described in this entry. Antigen: not known. Germline CDR1 is DFQATT and CDR2 is SNEGSKA (reference sequence). This CDR3 spans 16 amino acids. After removal of 5 bases from V and 0 bases from J, the junction contained 4 bases not matched to a gene. Then a second PCR, running about 6 to 12 cycles, was carried out with a sample-barcoded 5' primer and a J-beta primer mix. MiXCR, applied by TCRdb to the 5' RACE reads, yields one record per CDR3 protein. The sample contains some 760,000 distinct CDR3 sequences, about 25% of which appear only once. The sample belongs to a study of blood T cells in healthy people across ages. The study's findings and limits: With naive T cell percentage, TCR beta diversity showed a strong correlation.

This same sample was also taken into another study, of T cells of mothers and their children.

The clonotype originates from a boy younger than 18 in good health. The chain couples TRBV20-1 to TRBJ2-1; 13 nucleotides align to TRBD2. Input material: blood. In DNA, the CDR3 is TGCAGTGCTCGGACTAGCGGGGGCCGCTCCTACAATGAGCAGTTCTTC. As protein: CSARTSGGRSYNEQFF.